The clone carrying this TCR beta chain was counted only a few times. Its antigen remains unidentified. MiXCR, applied by TCRdb to the 5' RACE reads, yields one record per CDR3 protein. The data hold fewer than 550,000 distinct CDR3 sequences, with roughly an eighth observed a single time. This specimen comes from a study of identical twins. Study-level points and caveats: The abundant beta clonotypes from cord blood had fewer insertions, and memory repertoires had none of this. With monozygotic twins, out-of-frame TCR alpha sharing exceeded what models estimated.

The CDR3 loop spans 15 amino acids. Per germline, CDR1 SQVTM and CDR2 ANQGSEA. Trimming cost V 4 bases and J 2 bases; bases outside gene matches: 8. These data were also filed under a second study, of yellow fever vaccine responses in identical twins.

The clonotype originates from a woman aged 18-30 years in good health. The chain couples TRBV29-1 to TRBJ1-5, with 7 bases identical to TRBD1. What was sequenced was CD4+ T cells sorted from blood. For the CDR3, the DNA is TGCAGCGTTGCAACTACCGGACAGGGCAATCAGCCCCAGCATTTT. Its translation is CSVATTGQGNQPQHF.